Listed below are T cell receptor beta chains from one sample, sequenced in a study of Graves' ophthalmopathy and Graves' hyperthyroidism. TCRdb re-derived calls from the multiplex PCR reads in MiXCR, one entry per CDR3 protein. The sample lists under 350,000 distinct CDR3 sequences, around a sixth seen once, with around an eighth in the top ten. Material: peripheral blood. These receptors originate from an adult man with Graves' ophthalmopathy. CDR3s include the opening cysteine and the closing phenylalanine or tryptophan. D genes are given only for firm matches. Size tells how often a clone was seen (once, few, many) or the class of an expanded clone, and some rows leave it out.

size	V	J	D	DNA	CDR3
.	TRBV12-3/TRBV12-4	TRBJ2-5	TRBD2	TGTGCCAGCAGCAAACTAGCGGCACAAGAGACCCAGTACTTC	CASSKLAAQETQYF
.	TRBV7-2	TRBJ2-7	TRBD2	TGTGCCAGCAGCCAGACTAGCGGGAGGGGTGAGCAGTACTTC	CASSQTSGRGEQYF
many	TRBV7-8	TRBJ2-2	.	TGTGCCAGCAGCTTCGACAGGTGGTCCTCCACCGGGGAGCTGTTTTTT	CASSFDRWSSTGELFF
many	TRBV20-1	TRBJ1-2	TRBD1	TGCAGTGCCCCCGGCCCCGGACAGGAGCTCTACAACTATGGCTACACCTTC	CSAPGPGQELYNYGYTF
.	TRBV20-1	TRBJ1-1	.	TGCAGTGCAGGGACACCGGACACTGAAGCCTTCTTT	CSAGTPDTEAFF
many	TRBV7-9	TRBJ2-5	TRBD1	TGTGCCAGCAGCTTAATAGGACAGGGGGTAGGAGAGACCCAGTACTTC	CASSLIGQGVGETQYF
many	TRBV3-1	TRBJ1-1	.	TGTGCCAGCAGCCAAGTTATAGGGTCTGAAGCTTTCTTT	CASSQVIGSEAFF
.	TRBV18	TRBJ2-7	.	TGTGCCAGCTCACCGACCTCCGGTAGGCCCTCCTACGAGCAGTACTTC	CASSPTSGRPSYEQYF
.	TRBV6-1	TRBJ1-5	TRBD1	TGTGCCAGCAGAAGCGGGACAGGGAGCAATCAGCCCCAGCATTTT	CASRSGTGSNQPQHF
.	TRBV6-2/TRBV6-3	TRBJ1-3	TRBD1	TGTGCCAGCACCAGGTTGGGACAGGGAAACACCATATATTTT	CASTRLGQGNTIYF
many	TRBV30	TRBJ1-2	.	TGTGCCTGGGGTCTTTATGGCTACACCTTC	CAWGLYGYTF
few	TRBV18	TRBJ1-2	.	TGTGCCAGCTCACCACCGGCAGGGTTTAACTATGGCTACACCTTC	CASSPPAGFNYGYTF
.	TRBV6-1	TRBJ2-7	.	TGTGCCAGCAGTGAAATCGGACAGATCTACGAGCAGTACTTC	CASSEIGQIYEQYF
many	TRBV27	TRBJ1-1	.	TGTGCCAGCAGTCCGATCCCGGGGAACACTGAAGCTTTCTTT	CASSPIPGNTEAFF
.	TRBV28	TRBJ2-5	TRBD1	TGTGCCAGCAGCCCTTCGGGACAGGCAAAAGAGACCCAGTACTTC	CASSPSGQAKETQYF
many	TRBV12-5	TRBJ1-1	.	TGTGCTAGTGGTTTGGTAAGCAGGGCACTAACTGAAGCTTTCTTT	CASGLVSRALTEAFF
few	TRBV4-1	TRBJ2-5	.	TGCGCCAGCAGCCAAGATTGGGCCAGGACAAAACCGGGGGAGACCCAGTACTTC	CASSQDWARTKPGETQYF
many	TRBV11-1	TRBJ2-2	TRBD2	TGTGCCAGCAGCCCATCTCGGGTAGCGGGAGCCACCGGGGAGCTGTTTTTT	CASSPSRVAGATGELFF
many	TRBV2	TRBJ2-5	.	TGTGCCAGCAGTGTTTCTCAGCATCCCCAAGAGACCCAGTACTTC	CASSVSQHPQETQYF
many	TRBV27	TRBJ1-6	.	TGTGCCAGCAGTTCCCGGATCGCACCCCTCCACTTT	CASSSRIAPLHF
.	TRBV11-2	TRBJ1-2	.	TGTGCCAGCAGCTTAGATCTGTTTAACTATGGCTACACCTTC	CASSLDLFNYGYTF